These T cell receptor beta chains were read from a single sample in a study of blood T cells in healthy people across ages. TCRdb fed the 5' RACE reads into MiXCR, producing one record per CDR3 protein. The data show approximately 1,100,000 distinct CDR3 sequences, more than 40% seen once. The sample taken for sequencing was blood. Source of these receptors: a woman aged 60 to 75 in good health. CDR3s include the opening cysteine and the closing phenylalanine or tryptophan. A D gene is named only where the DNA matches it firmly. The listing skips clone size in some rows; elsewhere it reads once, few, many or a size class.

V: TRBV20-1
J: TRBJ2-7
size: .
D: TRBD2
DNA: TGCAGTGCTAGAGGGCTAGCGGGAGAGGTGGACTACGAGCAGTACTTC
CDR3: CSARGLAGEVDYEQYF

V: TRBV12-3/TRBV12-4
J: TRBJ2-2
size: .
D: .
DNA: TGTGCCAGCAGCTTAGAAGGGGCCACCGGGGAGCTGTTTTTT
CDR3: CASSLEGATGELFF

V: TRBV20-1
J: TRBJ1-1
size: .
D: TRBD1
DNA: TGCAGTGCTAGGGCCCACAGGGGCCCCGAAGCTTTCTTT
CDR3: CSARAHRGPEAFF

V: TRBV12-3/TRBV12-4
J: TRBJ2-3
size: .
D: .
DNA: TGTGCCAGCAGCGGATCCTCACCTCATAGGCCAGATACGCAGTATTTT
CDR3: CASSGSSPHRPDTQYF

V: TRBV5-1
J: TRBJ2-1
size: .
D: TRBD2
DNA: TGCGCCAGCAGCTTGGAACTAGCGGGACAAGAGACCCAGTTCTTC
CDR3: CASSLELAGQETQFF

V: TRBV27
J: TRBJ1-1
size: .
D: .
DNA: TGTGCCTGCAATCGGGGGACTGAAGCTTTCTTT
CDR3: CACNRGTEAFF

V: TRBV6-1
J: TRBJ1-2
size: .
D: .
DNA: TGTGCCAGCAGGTCATGGGAGGGTGGCAACTATGGCTACACCTTC
CDR3: CASRSWEGGNYGYTF

V: TRBV29-1
J: TRBJ1-1
size: many
D: .
DNA: TGCAGCGCTGAGACAGCCACTGAAGCTTTCTTT
CDR3: CSAETATEAFF

V: TRBV2
J: TRBJ2-1
size: .
D: .
DNA: TGTGCCAGCGCGGTGGGCGGATTCTACAATGAGCAGTTCTTC
CDR3: CASAVGGFYNEQFF

V: TRBV7-8
J: TRBJ2-2
size: .
D: TRBD2
DNA: TGTGCCAGCAGCTTATTACGAACTAGCGGGAGAACCGGGGAGCTGTTTTTT
CDR3: CASSLLRTSGRTGELFF

V: TRBV20-1
J: TRBJ2-7
size: .
D: TRBD2
DNA: TGCAGTGCTAGAGAGAGCGGGGGCTACGAGCAGTACTTC
CDR3: CSARESGGYEQYF

V: TRBV28
J: TRBJ1-4
size: few
D: .
DNA: TGTGCCAGCGGCCCTAACAGGGAGAGGAATGAAAAACTGTTTTTT
CDR3: CASGPNRERNEKLFF

V: TRBV7-2
J: TRBJ2-1
size: .
D: .
DNA: TGTGCCAGCAGCTTAGCGGGAGACTACTACGAGCAGTTCTTC
CDR3: CASSLAGDYYEQFF

V: TRBV7-9
J: TRBJ2-1
size: .
D: .
DNA: TGTGCCAGCAGCGCGACGGGGATGGGGTACAATGAGCAGTTCTTC
CDR3: CASSATGMGYNEQFF

V: TRBV7-2
J: TRBJ1-2
size: many
D: .
DNA: TGTGCCAGCAGCTTAGCGTTGGCAGGGATGGGGTATAACTATGGCTACACCTTC
CDR3: CASSLALAGMGYNYGYTF

V: TRBV4-2
J: TRBJ2-1
size: .
D: TRBD2
DNA: TGTGCCAGCAGCCAAGAGGGGCGGGAGAGGTACAATGAGCAGTTCTTC
CDR3: CASSQEGRERYNEQFF

V: TRBV5-4
J: TRBJ2-7
size: few
D: TRBD1
DNA: TGTGCCAGCAGCCGGACAGGTGTACCCTACGAGCAGTACTTC
CDR3: CASSRTGVPYEQYF

V: TRBV7-2
J: TRBJ2-7
size: .
D: .
DNA: TGTGCCAGCAATCTGGGGGGTGGACCTCTTTACGAGCAGTACTTC
CDR3: CASNLGGGPLYEQYF

V: TRBV29-1
J: TRBJ2-1
size: few
D: TRBD2
DNA: TGCAGCGCCCCTAGCGGACTAGAGCAGTTCTTC
CDR3: CSAPSGLEQFF

V: TRBV19
J: TRBJ2-1
size: few
D: .
DNA: TGTGCCAGTAGTATAGGGACCAACAATGAGCAGTTCTTC
CDR3: CASSIGTNNEQFF

V: TRBV4-1
J: TRBJ1-4
size: .
D: .
DNA: TGCGCCAGCAGCCAAGATCATGGGGGAGGGGATGAAAAACTGTTTTTT
CDR3: CASSQDHGGGDEKLFF

V: TRBV20-1
J: TRBJ2-5
size: few
D: TRBD2
DNA: TGCAGTGCTAGAGACATAGCGGGAGGCTGGGAGACCCAGTACTTC
CDR3: CSARDIAGGWETQYF

V: TRBV6-1
J: TRBJ2-7
size: .
D: .
DNA: TGTGCCAGCAGTGAATCGCAGGGCAATGAGCAGTACTTC
CDR3: CASSESQGNEQYF

V: TRBV6-5
J: TRBJ2-1
size: few
D: TRBD2
DNA: TGTGCCAGCAGTTCCCTTCTCTTCGTAGCGGGAGGGTACAATGAGCAGTTCTTC
CDR3: CASSSLLFVAGGYNEQFF

V: TRBV10-3
J: TRBJ2-5
size: .
D: TRBD2
DNA: TGTGCCATTATGACTAGCGGGAGCATTGATGAGCAGTACTTC
CDR3: CAIMTSGSIDEQYF

V: TRBV6-6
J: TRBJ1-2
size: .
D: .
DNA: TGTGCCAGCACCCTGACGGGGACGTCTTCCTATGGCTACACCTTC
CDR3: CASTLTGTSSYGYTF

V: TRBV5-8
J: TRBJ2-7
size: .
D: TRBD2
DNA: TGTGCCAGCAGTTATCCCGGGACTACCTTATCGGGCGAGCAGTACTTC
CDR3: CASSYPGTTLSGEQYF

V: TRBV28
J: TRBJ2-1
size: few
D: TRBD2
DNA: TGTGCCAGCACGGGGGCCAGCGGGAGAGGGGATGAGCAGTTCTTC
CDR3: CASTGASGRGDEQFF

V: TRBV24-1
J: TRBJ1-5
size: few
D: .
DNA: TGTGCCACCAGTGATTCCAGACAGTCCTTCAATCAGCCCCAGCATTTT
CDR3: CATSDSRQSFNQPQHF

V: TRBV27
J: TRBJ1-1
size: .
D: .
DNA: TGTGCCAGCAGGCCCCAACAACGGAACACTGAAGCTTTCTTT
CDR3: CASRPQQRNTEAFF

V: TRBV30
J: TRBJ2-4
size: .
D: TRBD2
DNA: TGTGCCTGGGGTGTACGGGGGGGGAGGAACATTCAGTACTTC
CDR3: CAWGVRGGRNIQYF